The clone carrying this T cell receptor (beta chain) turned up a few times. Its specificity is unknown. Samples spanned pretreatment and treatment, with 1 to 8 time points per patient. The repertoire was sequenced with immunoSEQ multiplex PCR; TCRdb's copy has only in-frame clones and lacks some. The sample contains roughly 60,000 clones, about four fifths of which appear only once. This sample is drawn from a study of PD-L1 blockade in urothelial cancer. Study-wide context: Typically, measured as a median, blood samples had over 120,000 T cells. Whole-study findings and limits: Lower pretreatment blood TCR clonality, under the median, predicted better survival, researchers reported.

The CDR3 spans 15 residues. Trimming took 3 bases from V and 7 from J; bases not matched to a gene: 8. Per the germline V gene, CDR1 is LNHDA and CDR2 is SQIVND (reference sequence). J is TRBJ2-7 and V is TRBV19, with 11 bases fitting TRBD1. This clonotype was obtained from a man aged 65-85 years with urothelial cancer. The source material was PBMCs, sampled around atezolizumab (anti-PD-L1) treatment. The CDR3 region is CASSIRDRGGLEQYF. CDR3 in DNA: TGTGCCAGTAGTATCCGGGACAGGGGGGGCTTGGAGCAGTACTTC.